The following is a T cell receptor (beta chain) sequence with its context. This sample was included in a study of T cell changes during pregnancy in multiple sclerosis. Clones were read by immunoSEQ multiplex PCR, and TCRdb kept only the in-frame ones, dropping some. The sample carries about 110,000 clones, around 93% recorded once. Sequenced here: peripheral blood, sampled after pregnancy. The origin of this receptor is a female donor with multiple sclerosis, enrolled in a pregnancy study.

CDR3 DNA: TGTGCCAGCAGCTTCCAAGGGCAGGGTACTGAAGCTTTCTTT. The encoded protein is CASSFQGQGTEAFF. The chain uses TRBV11-2 and TRBJ1-1; D might be TRBD1 (5 bases). The germline V gene has CDR1 SGHAT and CDR2 FQNNGV. CDR3 size: 14 residues. Trimming removed 3 bases at V and 5 bases at J, with 13 bases between. Variable domain in full (rest from reference TRBV11-2 and TRBJ1-1): EAGVAQSPRYKIIEKRQSVAFWCNPISGHATLYWYQQILGQGPKLLIQFQNNGVVDDSQLPKDRFSAERLKGVDSTLKIQPAKLEDSAVYLCASSFQGQGTEAFFGQGTRLTVV.